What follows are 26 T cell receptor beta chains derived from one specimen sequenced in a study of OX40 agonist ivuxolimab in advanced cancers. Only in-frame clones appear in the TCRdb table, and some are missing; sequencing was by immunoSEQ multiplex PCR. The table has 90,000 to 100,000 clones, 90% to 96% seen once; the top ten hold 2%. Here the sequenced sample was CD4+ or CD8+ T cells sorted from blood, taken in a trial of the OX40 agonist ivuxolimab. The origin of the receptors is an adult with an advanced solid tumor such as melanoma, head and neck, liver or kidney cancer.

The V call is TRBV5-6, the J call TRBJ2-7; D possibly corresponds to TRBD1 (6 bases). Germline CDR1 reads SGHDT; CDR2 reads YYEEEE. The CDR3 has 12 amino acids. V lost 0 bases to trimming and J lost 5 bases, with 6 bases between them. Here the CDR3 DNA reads TGTGCCAGCAGCTTGGAGGGGGACGAGCAGTACTTC. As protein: CASSLEGDEQYF.

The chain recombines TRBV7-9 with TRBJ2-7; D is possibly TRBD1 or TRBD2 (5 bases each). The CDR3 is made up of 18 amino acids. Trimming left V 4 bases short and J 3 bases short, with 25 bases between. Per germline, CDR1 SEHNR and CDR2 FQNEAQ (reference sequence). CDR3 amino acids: CASSSTARRGWADYEQYF. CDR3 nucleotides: TGTGCCAGCAGCTCCACGGCTCGACGGGGCTGGGCGGACTACGAGCAGTACTTC.

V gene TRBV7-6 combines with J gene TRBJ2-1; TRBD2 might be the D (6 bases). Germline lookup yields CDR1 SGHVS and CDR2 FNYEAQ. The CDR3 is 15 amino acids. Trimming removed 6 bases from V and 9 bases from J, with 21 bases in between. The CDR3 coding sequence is TGTGCCAGCAGACCCATCATTGGCGGGGAGCCTGAGCAGTTCTTC. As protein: CASRPIIGGEPEQFF.

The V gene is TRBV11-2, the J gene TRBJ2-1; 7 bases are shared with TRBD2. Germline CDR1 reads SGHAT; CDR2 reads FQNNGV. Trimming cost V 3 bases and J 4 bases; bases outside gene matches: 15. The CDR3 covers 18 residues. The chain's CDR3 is CASSLATLATAEYNEQFF. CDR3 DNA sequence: TGTGCCAGCAGCTTGGCGACACTAGCGACGGCGGAATACAATGAGCAGTTCTTC.

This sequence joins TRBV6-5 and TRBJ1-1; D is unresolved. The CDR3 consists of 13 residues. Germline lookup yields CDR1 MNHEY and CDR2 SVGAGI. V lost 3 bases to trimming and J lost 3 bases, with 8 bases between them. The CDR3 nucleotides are TGTGCCAGCAGTTATTCACGGGACACTGAAGCTTTCTTT. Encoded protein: CASSYSRDTEAFF.

The CDR3 reads CAISWGTEAFF. The CDR3 DNA reads as TGTGCCATTTCGTGGGGGACTGAAGCTTTCTTT. V is TRBV19 and J is TRBJ1-1, with D perhaps matching TRBD1 (5 bases). V lost 10 bases, J lost 5 bases, and 11 bases lay in between. The V gene's germline CDR1 is LNHDA and CDR2 SQIVND (reference sequence). CDR3 size: 11 residues.

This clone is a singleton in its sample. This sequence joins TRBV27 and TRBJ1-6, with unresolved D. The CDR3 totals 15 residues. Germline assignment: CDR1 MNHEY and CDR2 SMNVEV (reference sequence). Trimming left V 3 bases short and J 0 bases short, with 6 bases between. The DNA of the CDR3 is TGTGCCAGCAGTTTGTATAGCTCCTATAATTCACCCCTCCACTTT. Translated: CASSLYSSYNSPLHF.

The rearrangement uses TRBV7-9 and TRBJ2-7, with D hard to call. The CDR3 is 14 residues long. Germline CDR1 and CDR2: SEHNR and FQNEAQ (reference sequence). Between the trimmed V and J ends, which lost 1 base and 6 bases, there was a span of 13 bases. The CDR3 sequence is CASSLESLVSEQYF. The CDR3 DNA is TGTGCCAGCAGCTTAGAATCGCTAGTAAGCGAGCAGTACTTC. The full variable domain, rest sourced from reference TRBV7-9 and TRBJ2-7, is DTGVSQNPRHKITKRGQNVTFRCDPISEHNRLYWYRQTLGQGPEFLTYFQNEAQLEKSRLLSDRFSAERPKGSFSTLEIQRTEQGDSAMYLCASSLESLVSEQYFGPGTRLTVT.

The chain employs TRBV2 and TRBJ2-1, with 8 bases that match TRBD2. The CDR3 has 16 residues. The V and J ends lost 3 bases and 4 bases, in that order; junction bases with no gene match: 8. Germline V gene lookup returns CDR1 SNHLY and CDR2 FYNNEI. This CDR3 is CASSERGLAGYNEQFF. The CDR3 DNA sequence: TGTGCCAGCAGTGAGAGAGGTCTAGCGGGTTACAATGAGCAGTTCTTC.

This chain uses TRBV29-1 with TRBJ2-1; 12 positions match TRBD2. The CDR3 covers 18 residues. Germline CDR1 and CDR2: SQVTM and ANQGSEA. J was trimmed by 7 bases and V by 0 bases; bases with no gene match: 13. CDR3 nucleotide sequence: TGCAGCGTTGAAGATGGGGGACTAGCGGGTGGAGCGGGGAATGAGCAGTTCTTC. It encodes CSVEDGGLAGGAGNEQFF.

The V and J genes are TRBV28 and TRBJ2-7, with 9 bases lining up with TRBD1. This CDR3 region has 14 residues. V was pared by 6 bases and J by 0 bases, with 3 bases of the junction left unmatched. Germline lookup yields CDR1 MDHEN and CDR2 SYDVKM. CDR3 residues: CASSRDRASYEQYF. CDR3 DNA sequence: TGTGCCAGCAGCCGGGACAGGGCCTCCTACGAGCAGTACTTC.

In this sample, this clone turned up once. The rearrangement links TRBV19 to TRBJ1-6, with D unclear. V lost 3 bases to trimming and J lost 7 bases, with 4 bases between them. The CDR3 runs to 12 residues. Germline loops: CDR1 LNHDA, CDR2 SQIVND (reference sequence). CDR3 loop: CASSMGNSPLHF. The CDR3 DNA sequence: TGTGCCAGTAGTATGGGGAATTCACCCCTCCACTTT.

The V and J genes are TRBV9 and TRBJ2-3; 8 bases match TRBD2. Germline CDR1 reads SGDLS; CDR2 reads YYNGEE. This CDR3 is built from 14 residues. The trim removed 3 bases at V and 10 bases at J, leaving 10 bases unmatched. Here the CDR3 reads CASSAGGDLGAQYF. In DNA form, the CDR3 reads TGTGCCAGCAGCGCGGGAGGGGACCTCGGGGCGCAGTATTTT.

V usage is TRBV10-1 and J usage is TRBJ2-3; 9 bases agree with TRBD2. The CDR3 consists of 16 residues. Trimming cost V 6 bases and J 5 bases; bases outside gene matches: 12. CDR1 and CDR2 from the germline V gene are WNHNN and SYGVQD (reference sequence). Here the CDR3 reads CASSETGTSRGDTQYF. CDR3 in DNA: TGCGCCAGCAGCGAAACCGGGACTAGCCGGGGAGATACGCAGTATTTT.

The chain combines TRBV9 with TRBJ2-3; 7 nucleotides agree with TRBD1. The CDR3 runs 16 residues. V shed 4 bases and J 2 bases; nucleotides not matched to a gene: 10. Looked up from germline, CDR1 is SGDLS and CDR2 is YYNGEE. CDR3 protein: CASSQAGTEYTDTQYF. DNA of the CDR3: TGTGCCAGCAGCCAAGCCGGGACAGAGTACACAGATACGCAGTATTTT.

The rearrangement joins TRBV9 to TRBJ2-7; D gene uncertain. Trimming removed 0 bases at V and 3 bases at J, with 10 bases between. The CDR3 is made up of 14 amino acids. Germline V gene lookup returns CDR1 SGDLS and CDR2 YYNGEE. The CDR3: CASSVGQAGYEQYF. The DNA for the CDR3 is TGTGCCAGCAGCGTAGGGCAGGCAGGCTACGAGCAGTACTTC. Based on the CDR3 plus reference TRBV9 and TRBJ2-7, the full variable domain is DSGVTQTPKHLITATGQRVTLRCSPRSGDLSVYWYQQSLDQGLQFLIQYYNGEERAKGNILERFSAQQFPDLHSELNLSSLELGDSALYFCASSVGQAGYEQYFGPGTRLTVT.

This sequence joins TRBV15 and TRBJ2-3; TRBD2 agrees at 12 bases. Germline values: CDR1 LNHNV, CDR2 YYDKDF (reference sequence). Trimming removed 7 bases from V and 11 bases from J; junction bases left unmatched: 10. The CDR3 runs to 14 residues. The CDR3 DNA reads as TGTGCCACCAACACCCCCGGGACTAGCGGGTTGCAGTATTTT. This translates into CATNTPGTSGLQYF.

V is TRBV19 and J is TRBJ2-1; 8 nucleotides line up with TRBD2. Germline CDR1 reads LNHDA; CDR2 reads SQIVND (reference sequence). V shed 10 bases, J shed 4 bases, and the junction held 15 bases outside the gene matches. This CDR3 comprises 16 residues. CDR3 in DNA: TGTGCCACTTCAATTTCGGGGGGGGCGAATTACAATGAGCAGTTCTTC. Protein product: CATSISGGANYNEQFF.

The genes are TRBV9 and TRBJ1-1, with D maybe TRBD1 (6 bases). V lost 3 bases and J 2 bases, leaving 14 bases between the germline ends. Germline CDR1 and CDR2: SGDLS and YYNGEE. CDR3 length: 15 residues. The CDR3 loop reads CASSDKGGANTEAFF. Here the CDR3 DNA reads TGTGCCAGCAGCGACAAAGGGGGGGCTAACACTGAAGCTTTCTTT.

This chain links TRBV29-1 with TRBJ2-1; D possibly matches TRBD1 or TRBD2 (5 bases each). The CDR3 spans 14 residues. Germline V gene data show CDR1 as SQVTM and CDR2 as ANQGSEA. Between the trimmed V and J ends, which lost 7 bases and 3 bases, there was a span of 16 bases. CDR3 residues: CSGAPGAVYNEQFF. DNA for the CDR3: TGCAGCGGCGCCCCCGGGGCAGTCTACAATGAGCAGTTCTTC.

CDR3 DNA: TGTGCCAGCAGTACGTTTAACCGGGACAGGGGCCCTAACTATGGCTACACCTTC. It is translated as CASSTFNRDRGPNYGYTF. The chain carries TRBV28 and TRBJ1-2; 10 bases align to TRBD1. V gave up 5 bases and J gave up 0 bases; unmatched junction bases: 12. Germline V gene sequence: CDR1 MDHEN, CDR2 SYDVKM. The CDR3 length is 18 residues.

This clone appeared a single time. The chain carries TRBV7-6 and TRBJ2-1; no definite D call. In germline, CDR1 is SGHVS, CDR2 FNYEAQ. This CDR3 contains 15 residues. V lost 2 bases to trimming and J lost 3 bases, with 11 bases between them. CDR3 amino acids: CASSLLAQSYNEQFF. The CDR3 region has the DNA TGTGCCAGCAGCTTATTGGCTCAGAGCTACAATGAGCAGTTCTTC.

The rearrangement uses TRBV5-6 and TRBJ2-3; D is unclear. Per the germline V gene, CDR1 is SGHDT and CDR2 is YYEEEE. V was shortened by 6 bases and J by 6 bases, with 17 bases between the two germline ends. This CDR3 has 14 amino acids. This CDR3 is CASTFTLLVDTQYF. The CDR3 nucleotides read TGTGCCAGCACCTTCACACTTCTGGTGGATACGCAGTATTTT. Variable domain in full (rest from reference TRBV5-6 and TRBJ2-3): DAGVTQSPTHLIKTRGQQVTLRCSPKSGHDTVSWYQQALGQGPQFIFQYYEEEERQRGNFPDRFSGHQFPNYSSELNVNALLLGDSALYLCASTFTLLVDTQYFGPGTRLTVL.

CDR3: CASSLDERGVYNEQFF. CDR3 coding DNA: TGTGCCAGCAGCTTAGATGAGCGGGGGGTTTACAATGAGCAGTTCTTC. This chain uses TRBV7-3 with TRBJ2-1, with TRBD2 identical over 9 bases. CDR1 SGHTA and CDR2 FQGTGA come from the germline V gene. The V gene end was trimmed by 2 bases and the J gene end by 4 bases; junction bases not matched to a gene: 6. The CDR3 sequence is 16 residues long.

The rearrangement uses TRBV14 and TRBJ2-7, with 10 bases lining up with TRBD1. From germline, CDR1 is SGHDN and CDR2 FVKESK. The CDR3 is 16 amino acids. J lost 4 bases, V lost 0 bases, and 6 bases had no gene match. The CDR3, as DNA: TGTGCCAGCAGCCAAGAGCTGGGGACAGGGGAATACGAGCAGTACTTC. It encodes CASSQELGTGEYEQYF.

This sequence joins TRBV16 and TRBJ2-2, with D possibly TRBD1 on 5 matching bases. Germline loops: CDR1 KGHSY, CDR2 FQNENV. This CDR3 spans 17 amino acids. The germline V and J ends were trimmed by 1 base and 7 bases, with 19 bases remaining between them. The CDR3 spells CASSQFSTETPYGELFF. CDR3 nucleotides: TGTGCCAGCAGCCAATTTTCGACAGAAACTCCGTACGGGGAGCTGTTTTTT.